This TCR beta chain was recovered during a study of beta chain features in type 1 diabetes. Overall study context: Across every sample, 100 million to 130 million sorted cells were examined in total. Study-level points and caveats: Within the patient group, naive, central memory and Treg TCRB repertoires appeared more similar to each other than within healthy donors. Moderately but significantly shorter TCRB CDR3s were found in Type 1 diabetes patients in all four CD4+ subsets. The influence of HLA type on TCRB rearrangement stayed undetermined. The VDJ junctions of type 1 diabetes patients carried fewer insertions and more deletions.

The table lists this clone with a few counts. Antigen specificity is unknown. Sequencing targeted expressed TCRB transcripts, as all isolated RNA had been reverse transcribed. TCRdb's table, derived via immunoSEQ multiplex PCR, lists solely in-frame clones and lacks some. This table holds roughly 260,000 clones, about a fifth found once. Trimming shortened V by 2 bases and J by 6 bases, and 14 bases separated the two germline ends. The V gene's germline CDR1 is MNHNY and CDR2 SVGAGI (reference sequence). The CDR3 contains 14 residues. The TCR sequence derives from a woman in her thirties or forties with type 1 diabetes. V is TRBV6-6 and J is TRBJ2-7; perhaps TRBD2 as D (6 bases). The source material was naive CD4+ T cells from blood. CDR3 sequence: CASSYGRLGGEQYF. Here the CDR3 DNA reads TGTGCCAGCAGTTACGGTCGCCTCGGGGGCGAGCAGTACTTC.